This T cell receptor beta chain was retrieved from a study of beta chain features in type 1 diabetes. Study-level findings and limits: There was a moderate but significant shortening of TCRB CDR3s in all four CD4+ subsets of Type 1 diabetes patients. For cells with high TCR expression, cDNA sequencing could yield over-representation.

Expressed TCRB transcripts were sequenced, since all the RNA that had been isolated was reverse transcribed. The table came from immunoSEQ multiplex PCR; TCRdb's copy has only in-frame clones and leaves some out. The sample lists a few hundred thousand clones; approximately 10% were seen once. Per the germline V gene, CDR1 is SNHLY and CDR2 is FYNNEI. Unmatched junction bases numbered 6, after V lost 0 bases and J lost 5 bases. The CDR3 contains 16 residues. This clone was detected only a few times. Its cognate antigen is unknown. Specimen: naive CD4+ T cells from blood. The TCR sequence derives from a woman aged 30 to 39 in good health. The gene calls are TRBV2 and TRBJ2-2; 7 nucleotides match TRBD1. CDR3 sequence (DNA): TGTGCCAGCAGTGAAGCTACAGGGGTTATAACCGGGGAGCTGTTTTTT. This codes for CASSEATGVITGELFF. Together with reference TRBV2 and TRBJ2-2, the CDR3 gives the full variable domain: EPEVTQTPSHQVTQMGQEVILRCVPISNHLYFYWYRQILGQKVEFLVSFYNNEISEKSEIFDDQFSVERPDGSNFTLKIRSTKLEDSAMYFCASSEATGVITGELFFGEGSRLTVL.